These 28 T cell receptor beta chains were all obtained from the same sample, sequenced in a study of T cell changes during pregnancy in multiple sclerosis. Generated by immunoSEQ multiplex PCR, the TCRdb table keeps only in-frame clones and is missing some. The sample contains around 39,000 clones, 80% to 95% of which appear only once. Sequences were derived from CD8+ T cells from peripheral blood mononuclear cells, sampled before pregnancy. All receptors derive from a female donor with multiple sclerosis, enrolled in a pregnancy study.

V usage is TRBV9 and J usage is TRBJ2-6, with D uncertain. With 3 bases removed from V and 0 bases from J, the gap between germline ends came to 7 bases. The CDR3 extends over 15 amino acids. In germline, CDR1 is SGDLS, CDR2 YYNGEE. The DNA of the CDR3 is TGTGCCAGCAGCGGAAAGAGCTCTGGGGCCAACGTCCTGACTTTC. Its translation: CASSGKSSGANVLTF.

V usage is TRBV5-1 and J usage is TRBJ2-7, with 9 bases aligning to TRBD2. CDR3 size: 16 residues. The V and J ends lost 1 base and 2 bases, in that order; junction bases with no gene match: 7. CDR1 SGHRS and CDR2 YFSETQ come from the germline V gene. The chain's CDR3 is CASSLTVVAGAYEQYF. The CDR3 DNA follows: TGCGCCAGCAGCTTGACTGTAGTAGCGGGGGCCTACGAGCAGTACTTC.

This chain uses TRBV5-1 with TRBJ2-2, with 10 bases matching TRBD1. CDR3 length equals 20 residues. The V segment lost 2 bases and the J segment 4 bases; nucleotides outside the gene matches: 17. Germline V gene lookup returns CDR1 SGHRS and CDR2 YFSETQ. In DNA, the CDR3 is TGCGCCAGCAGCTTAGGCCCGGGACAGGGGCAAAGGTACCTCACCGGGGAGCTGTTTTTT. Translation: CASSLGPGQGQRYLTGELFF.

The rearrangement uses TRBV10-3 and TRBJ1-1; 7 bases are shared with TRBD1. CDR3 size: 13 residues. Trimming at V came to 4 bases and at J to 1 base, leaving 0 bases not matched to a gene. The germline gives CDR1 ENHRY, CDR2 SYGVKD. The CDR3 nucleotides read TGTGCCATCAGTGGACAGGGGAACACTGAAGCTTTCTTT. Amino acids: CAISGQGNTEAFF.

The chain couples TRBV7-9 to TRBJ1-1, with a tentative D call TRBD1 (6 bases). Germline V CDR1 and CDR2: SEHNR, FQNEAQ (reference sequence). The CDR3 is made up of 14 amino acids. Trimming shortened V by 6 bases and J by 4 bases, and 15 bases separated the two germline ends. The chain's CDR3 is CASSARGGPTEAFF. As DNA, the CDR3 is TGTGCCAGCAGTGCGAGGGGGGGACCCACTGAAGCTTTCTTT.

The V gene is TRBV13, the J gene TRBJ2-5; 12 nucleotides agree with TRBD2. Germline values: CDR1 PRHDT, CDR2 FYEKMQ (reference sequence). This CDR3 region has 14 residues. Germline trimming cut 5 bases from V and 5 bases from J; bases unmatched to any gene: 3. CDR3 bases: TGTGCCAGCAGCCAGACTAGCGGGAGCGAGACCCAGTACTTC. Protein: CASSQTSGSETQYF.

The chain is built from TRBV30 and TRBJ1-3, with 9 bases that match TRBD1. Trimming cost V 8 bases and J 4 bases; bases outside gene matches: 9. Germline CDR1 GTSNPN, CDR2 SVGIG (reference sequence). The CDR3 runs to 14 residues. CDR3: CATSDRGSGNTIYF. The CDR3, as DNA: TGTGCCACTTCGGACAGGGGTTCCGGAAACACCATATATTTT.

The chain joins TRBV7-9 to TRBJ1-1; D gene ambiguous. Germline V gene data show CDR1 as SEHNR and CDR2 as FQNEAQ (reference sequence). V shed 5 bases and J shed 5 bases, with 15 bases lying between them. This CDR3 is 14 amino acids long. CDR3 coding DNA: TGTGCCAGCAGCAGAGGACGGGAGTGGACTGAAGCTTTCTTT. This gives the protein CASSRGREWTEAFF.

CDR3 DNA sequence: TGTGCCATCAGTGAGGGGGACAGTTCTCAAGAGACCCAGTACTTC. This sequence encodes CAISEGDSSQETQYF. The V and J genes are TRBV10-3 and TRBJ2-5, with 7 bases fitting TRBD1. The V gene end was trimmed by 2 bases and the J gene end by 2 bases; junction bases not matched to a gene: 5. CDR1 and CDR2 (germline): ENHRY, SYGVKD. The CDR3 has 15 residues.

The chain links TRBV6-6 to TRBJ1-2, with 11 bases lining up with TRBD1. The CDR3 length is 15 residues. Germline values: CDR1 MNHNY, CDR2 SVGAGI (reference sequence). The V and J ends lost 5 bases and 6 bases, in that order; junction bases with no gene match: 8. This chain's CDR3 is CASSRRTGGEHGYTF. The CDR3 DNA sequence: TGTGCCAGCAGTCGAAGGACAGGGGGCGAACATGGCTACACCTTC.

This clone was detected once. The rearrangement uses TRBV15 and TRBJ1-6, with 8 bases matching TRBD1. The germline V gene encodes CDR1 LNHNV and CDR2 YYDKDF (reference sequence). Trimming removed 3 bases from V and 16 bases from J; junction bases left unmatched: 11. The CDR3 totals 14 residues. CDR3 in amino acids: CATSRIAGGEGLHF. The CDR3 nucleotides are TGTGCCACCAGCAGGATAGCAGGGGGCGAGGGTCTCCACTTT.

This chain links TRBV9 with TRBJ2-3; maybe TRBD2 (5 bases). The CDR3 contains 16 residues. With 1 base removed from V and 1 base from J, the gap between germline ends came to 13 bases. Looked up from germline, CDR1 is SGDLS and CDR2 is YYNGEE. The CDR3 here is CASSVSRGRGTDTQYF. As DNA, the CDR3 is TGTGCCAGCAGCGTATCCCGGGGAAGGGGCACAGATACGCAGTATTTT.

As to this clone: Within the sample, other DNA sequences also encode this same CDR3. The chain is built from TRBV30 and TRBJ2-1; 7 bases agree with TRBD1. The germline V gene encodes CDR1 GTSNPN and CDR2 SVGIG (reference sequence). V lost 0 bases, J lost 4 bases, and 6 bases stayed unmatched. The CDR3 is 15 amino acids. In DNA form, the CDR3 reads TGTGCCTGGAGTGTAAGGGGGCGCTTGTACAATGAGCAGTTCTTC. This encodes CAWSVRGRLYNEQFF.

The V call is TRBV4-2, the J call TRBJ2-5; the match to TRBD1 covers 7 bases. The germline CDR1 and CDR2 sequences are LGHNA and YNFKEQ. The J segment lost 1 base and the V segment lost 4 bases, leaving 6 bases of the junction unmatched. The CDR3 is 15 residues long. The CDR3 region is CASSPSRGFQETQYF. The CDR3 DNA reads TGTGCCAGCAGCCCCTCCAGGGGGTTCCAAGAGACCCAGTACTTC.

This sequence joins TRBV7-9 and TRBJ1-4, with D hard to call. This CDR3 is built from 16 residues. Trimming stripped 5 bases from V and 1 base from J, with 14 bases between. CDR1 is SEHNR and CDR2 is FQNEAQ in the germline V gene (reference sequence). The CDR3 here is CASSLARGETNEKLFF. The CDR3 DNA reads as TGTGCCAGCAGCCTCGCACGGGGAGAAACTAATGAAAAACTGTTTTTT.

The rearrangement joins TRBV6-4 to TRBJ2-1, with 8 positions matching TRBD2. Germline V lookup: CDR1 MRHNA, CDR2 SNTAGT. CDR3 size: 14 residues. Germline trimming cut 1 base from V and 8 bases from J; bases unmatched to any gene: 4. CDR3 sequence reads: CASSDLAGNHEQFF. CDR3 sequence (DNA): TGTGCCAGCAGTGACTTAGCGGGAAATCATGAGCAGTTCTTC.

Here the CDR3 DNA reads TGTGCCAGCGAGGTTTGTGGAAACACCATATATTTT. This gives the protein CASEVCGNTIYF. J is TRBJ1-3 and V is TRBV21-1. TRBV21-1 constitutes a pseudogene. The CDR3 runs to 12 residues.

J is TRBJ2-3 and V is TRBV9; 11 positions agree with TRBD1. Germline assignment: CDR1 SGDLS and CDR2 YYNGEE. V gave up 2 bases and J gave up 4 bases; unmatched junction bases: 12. This CDR3 has 18 residues. Here the CDR3 reads CASSVPRMGDRGADTQYF. In DNA form, the CDR3 reads TGTGCCAGCAGCGTCCCACGGATGGGGGACAGGGGGGCAGATACGCAGTATTTT. Variable domain in full (rest from reference TRBV9 and TRBJ2-3): DSGVTQTPKHLITATGQRVTLRCSPRSGDLSVYWYQQSLDQGLQFLIQYYNGEERAKGNILERFSAQQFPDLHSELNLSSLELGDSALYFCASSVPRMGDRGADTQYFGPGTRLTVL.

The chain carries TRBV2 and TRBJ2-1, with TRBD2 identical over 11 bases. V gave up 6 bases and J gave up 8 bases; unmatched junction bases: 6. Germline lookup yields CDR1 SNHLY and CDR2 FYNNEI. CDR3 length: 14 residues. Here the CDR3 DNA reads TGTGCCAGCAGGGATCCGGGACTAGCGGATGAGCAGTTCTTC. It specifies CASRDPGLADEQFF. The entire variable domain, with the rest obtained from reference TRBV2 and TRBJ2-1, is as follows: EPEVTQTPSHQVTQMGQEVILRCVPISNHLYFYWYRQILGQKVEFLVSFYNNEISEKSEIFDDQFSVERPDGSNFTLKIRSTKLEDSAMYFCASRDPGLADEQFFGPGTRLTVL.

This chain uses TRBV2 with TRBJ1-1; D uncertain. Trimming stripped 5 bases from V and 3 bases from J, with 22 bases between. The CDR3 has 17 residues. Looked up from germline, CDR1 is SNHLY and CDR2 is FYNNEI. In DNA, the CDR3 is TGTGCCAGCAGTCCCCGGGGAGCACAGCGCGTGGACACTGAAGCTTTCTTT. It is translated as CASSPRGAQRVDTEAFF.

The chain joins TRBV2 to TRBJ2-3, with 12 bases that match TRBD2. The CDR3 consists of 18 residues. Germline values: CDR1 SNHLY, CDR2 FYNNEI. V lost 3 bases and J lost 3; bases outside the gene matches: 10. The CDR3 region has the DNA TGTGCCAGCAGTGATTCCTTGGAGACTAGCGGGAGAACAGATACGCAGTATTTT. This gives the protein CASSDSLETSGRTDTQYF.

The chain employs TRBV7-8 and TRBJ2-7; no clear D. This CDR3 has 13 residues. Trimming took 2 bases from V and 2 from J, leaving 7 bases between them. The germline V gene encodes CDR1 SGHVS and CDR2 FQNEAQ. This CDR3 is CASSLSGAYEQYF. CDR3 DNA sequence: TGTGCCAGCAGCTTATCAGGCGCCTACGAGCAGTACTTC.

The chain uses TRBV28 and TRBJ1-5; the match to TRBD1 covers 10 bases. V lost 8 bases, J lost 7 bases, and 11 bases stayed unmatched. Per germline, CDR1 MDHEN and CDR2 SYDVKM. The CDR3 has 15 residues. Written as DNA, the CDR3 is TGTGCCAGCGAGACCGGGACAGGGGAATCGCAGCCCCAGCATTTT. It yields the protein CASETGTGESQPQHF.

The chain combines TRBV13 with TRBJ2-3; D possibly corresponds to TRBD1 (5 bases). V was pared by 5 bases and J by 1 base, with 13 bases between. CDR1 is PRHDT, CDR2 FYEKMQ, per germline (reference sequence). There are 15 residues in the CDR3. CDR3 coding DNA: TGTGCCAGCAGCCCCAGGGAAAGGGGCACAGATACGCAGTATTTT. Protein: CASSPRERGTDTQYF.

V and J are TRBV5-1 and TRBJ2-7, with D tentatively TRBD2 (5 bases). The CDR3 sequence is 13 residues long. The germline CDR1 and CDR2 sequences are SGHRS and YFSETQ. Trimming removed 4 bases at V and 0 bases at J, with 8 bases between. This CDR3 reads CASSGESSYEQYF. CDR3 DNA: TGCGCCAGCAGCGGGGAGAGCTCCTACGAGCAGTACTTC. Together with reference TRBV5-1 and TRBJ2-7, the CDR3 gives the full variable domain: KAGVTQTPRYLIKTRGQQVTLSCSPISGHRSVSWYQQTPGQGLQFLFEYFSETQRNKGNFPGRFSGRQFSNSRSEMNVSTLELGDSALYLCASSGESSYEQYFGPGTRLTVT.

This clone was picked up one time. This rearrangement joins TRBV19 to TRBJ2-7; D uncertain. The V gene lost 1 base and the J gene lost 0 bases, with 4 bases spanning the gap. Germline values: CDR1 LNHDA, CDR2 SQIVND (reference sequence). The CDR3 runs to 13 residues. This CDR3 is CASSIGSSYEQYF. The CDR3 DNA reads TGTGCCAGTAGTATAGGGAGCTCCTACGAGCAGTACTTC.

V gene TRBV28 combines with J gene TRBJ1-5, with TRBD1 matching 9 bases. This CDR3 contains 19 residues. Germline-derived CDR1 and CDR2 are MDHEN and SYDVKM. V was clipped by 5 bases and J by 2 bases; unmatched bases: 16. The CDR3 coding sequence is TGTGCCAGCAGTCCCCCTCCAACGTCGGGACAGGGCGGCAATCAGCCCCAGCATTTT. Translation gives CASSPPPTSGQGGNQPQHF.

This clone has a single count. The chain joins TRBV5-6 to TRBJ2-7; D unclear. The CDR3 spans 12 residues. The germline V gene encodes CDR1 SGHDT and CDR2 YYEEEE. V was shortened by 0 bases and J by 6 bases, with 7 bases between the two germline ends. The chain's CDR3 is CASSLGQREQYF. The CDR3 DNA reads TGTGCCAGCAGCTTGGGCCAGCGCGAGCAGTACTTC.